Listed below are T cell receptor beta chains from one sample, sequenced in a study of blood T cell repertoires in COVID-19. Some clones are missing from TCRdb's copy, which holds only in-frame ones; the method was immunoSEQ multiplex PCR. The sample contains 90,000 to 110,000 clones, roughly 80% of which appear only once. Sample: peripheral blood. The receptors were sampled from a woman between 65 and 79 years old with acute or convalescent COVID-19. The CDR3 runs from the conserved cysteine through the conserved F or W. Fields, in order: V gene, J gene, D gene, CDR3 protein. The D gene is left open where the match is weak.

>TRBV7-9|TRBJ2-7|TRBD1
CASREGTGAGEQYF
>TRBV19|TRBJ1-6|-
CASSGEHYSPLHF
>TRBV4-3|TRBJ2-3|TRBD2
CASSQGAWTSGATDTQYF
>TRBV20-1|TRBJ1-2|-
CSASGDIYGYTF
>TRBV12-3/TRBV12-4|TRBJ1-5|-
CASSFRSGPQHF
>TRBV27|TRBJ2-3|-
CASSLYHSSTDTQYF
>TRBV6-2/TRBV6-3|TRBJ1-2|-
CASSYWGPNYGYTF
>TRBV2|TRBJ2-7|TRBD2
CASSSGTSGYYEQYF
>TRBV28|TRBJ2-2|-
CASSSQGLNTGELFF
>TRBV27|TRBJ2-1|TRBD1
CASSLRRGQGYGNEQFF
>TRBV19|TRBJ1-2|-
CASSTAGNNPNYGYTF